The 23 T cell receptor beta chains below all came from one sample that was sequenced in a study of T cell responses to AZD1222 COVID-19 vaccine. The repertoire was sequenced with immunoSEQ multiplex PCR; TCRdb's copy has only in-frame clones and lacks some. The sample shows more than 85,000 clones, approximately 90% of them seen only once. The source material was peripheral blood, sampled on day 0 of AZD1222 vaccination. The receptors here all came from an adult in good health.

The V gene is TRBV4-1, the J gene TRBJ1-1; D ambiguous. There are 14 residues in the CDR3. V was shortened by 3 bases and J by 8 bases, with 16 bases between the two germline ends. Germline V lookup: CDR1 MGHRA, CDR2 YSYEKL. The CDR3 is CASSQRRREEEAFF. The CDR3 DNA is TGCGCCAGCAGCCAGCGGCGGAGAGAGGAGGAAGCTTTCTTT.

J is TRBJ1-5 and V is TRBV28; a weak D match, TRBD1 (6 bases). Germline CDR1 and CDR2: MDHEN and SYDVKM. CDR3 length equals 15 residues. The V gene lost 8 bases and the J gene lost 0 bases, with 14 bases spanning the gap. CDR3: CASDGGGFSNQPQHF. For the CDR3, the DNA is TGTGCCAGCGATGGGGGGGGCTTTAGCAATCAGCCCCAGCATTTT.

The V call is TRBV27, the J call TRBJ2-2, with a tentative D call TRBD1 (7 bases). The CDR3 extends over 17 amino acids. Trimming shortened V by 3 bases and J by 3 bases, and 17 bases separated the two germline ends. CDR1 is MNHEY and CDR2 is SMNVEV in the germline V gene (reference sequence). CDR3 amino acids: CASSFKGRGVDTGELFF. DNA for the CDR3: TGTGCCAGCAGTTTTAAGGGCAGGGGGGTGGACACCGGGGAGCTGTTTTTT.

This chain links TRBV3-1 (or the pseudogene TRBV3-2) with TRBJ1-1, with no clear D. This CDR3 is 11 amino acids long. Germline V CDR1 and CDR2: LGHDT, YNNKEL (reference sequence). Trimming took off 3 bases at V and 7 bases at J, with 6 bases between the two ends. The CDR3 region has the DNA TGTGCCAGCAGCCAGCTCGATGAAGCTTTCTTT. Translated, it gives CASSQLDEAFF.

The chain joins TRBV2 to TRBJ2-1, with a weak D call TRBD2 (6 bases). Trimming removed 6 bases from V and 8 bases from J, with 11 bases in between. CDR1 SNHLY and CDR2 FYNNEI come from the germline V gene. The CDR3 covers 12 residues. This CDR3 reads CASREGWHEQFF. As DNA, the CDR3 is TGTGCCAGCAGGGAGGGTTGGCATGAGCAGTTCTTC. Variable domain in full (rest from reference TRBV2 and TRBJ2-1): EPEVTQTPSHQVTQMGQEVILRCVPISNHLYFYWYRQILGQKVEFLVSFYNNEISEKSEIFDDQFSVERPDGSNFTLKIRSTKLEDSAMYFCASREGWHEQFFGPGTRLTVL.

Concerning this clone: Distinct nucleotide sequences in the sample also encode this CDR3. This rearrangement joins TRBV28 to TRBJ1-6; no clear D gene. CDR1 and CDR2 (germline): MDHEN, SYDVKM. The CDR3 loop spans 15 amino acids. With 3 bases removed from V and 0 bases from J, the gap between germline ends came to 6 bases. The CDR3 region is CASSLASSYNSPLHF. The CDR3 coding sequence is TGTGCCAGCAGTTTGGCCAGCTCCTATAATTCACCCCTCCACTTT.

The V gene is TRBV6-5, the J gene TRBJ2-1, with 11 bases aligning to TRBD2. This CDR3 has 15 amino acids. Unmatched junction bases numbered 4, after V lost 6 bases and J lost 3 bases. CDR1 is MNHEY, CDR2 SVGAGI, per germline. The CDR3, as DNA: TGTGCCAGCAGCCTGGGACTAGCGGACTACAATGAGCAGTTCTTC. Protein: CASSLGLADYNEQFF.

J is TRBJ2-3 and V is TRBV7-2; 8 nucleotides align to TRBD2. The ends lost 6 bases at V and 3 bases at J; junction bases unmatched: 8. Germline values: CDR1 SGHTA, CDR2 FQGNSA. The CDR3 extends over 15 amino acids. CDR3 sequence: CASSFGGARTDTQYF. CDR3 DNA: TGTGCCAGCAGTTTCGGGGGGGCCAGGACAGATACGCAGTATTTT.

This chain connects TRBV28 to TRBJ2-7, with no clear D. Trimming removed 5 bases from V and 0 bases from J, with 8 bases in between. The CDR3 has 13 amino acids. Germline CDR1 reads MDHEN; CDR2 reads SYDVKM. The CDR3 loop reads CASSPKPSYEQYF. The CDR3 DNA sequence: TGTGCCAGCAGTCCCAAGCCCTCCTACGAGCAGTACTTC. Combining the CDR3 with reference TRBV28 and TRBJ2-7 gives the whole variable domain DVKVTQSSRYLVKRTGEKVFLECVQDMDHENMFWYRQDPGLGLRLIYFSYDVKMKEKGDIPEGYSVSREKKERFSLILESASTNQTSMYLCASSPKPSYEQYFGPGTRLTVT.

The chain links TRBV28 to TRBJ1-5, with D perhaps TRBD1 (5 bases). CDR1 and CDR2 from the germline V gene are MDHEN and SYDVKM. This CDR3 is built from 15 residues. The V end lost 6 bases, the J end lost 4 bases, and 16 bases lay between the germline ends. The CDR3: CASSQMSRQNQPQHF. In DNA form, the CDR3 reads TGTGCCAGCAGCCAAATGTCCCGACAGAATCAGCCCCAGCATTTT.

V usage is TRBV3-1 (or the pseudogene TRBV3-2) and J usage is TRBJ2-5; D may correspond to TRBD1 or TRBD2 (6 bases each). CDR1 is LGHDT, CDR2 YNNKEL, per germline (reference sequence). Trimming stripped 8 bases from V and 4 bases from J, with 17 bases between. The CDR3 runs 14 residues. This chain's CDR3 is CASYRGGGGETQYF. The CDR3 DNA follows: TGTGCCAGCTACAGAGGAGGGGGAGGAGAGACCCAGTACTTC.

The chain's CDR3 is CASSVVAGGPTDTQYF. The CDR3 DNA reads TGTGCCAGCAGCGTAGTGGCGGGGGGGCCTACAGATACGCAGTATTTT. The gene calls are TRBV9 and TRBJ2-3; 9 bases map to TRBD2. Germline values: CDR1 SGDLS, CDR2 YYNGEE. The CDR3 sequence is 16 residues long. Trimming at V came to 0 bases and at J to 3 bases, leaving 5 bases not matched to a gene.

The chain joins TRBV7-2 to TRBJ1-4; TRBD1 is a possible D gene (6 bases). CDR3 length: 17 amino acids. V was trimmed by 4 bases and J by 7 bases, leaving 22 bases between them. In germline, CDR1 is SGHTA, CDR2 FQGNSA. The CDR3 DNA sequence: TGTGCCAGCAGCTCACCTTTGGGGGGGCTGGGGGGTGAAAAACTGTTTTTT. This codes for CASSSPLGGLGGEKLFF. Full variable domain (rest looked up from reference TRBV7-2 and TRBJ1-4): GAGVSQSPSNKVTEKGKDVELRCDPISGHTALYWYRQSLGQGLEFLIYFQGNSAPDKSGLPSDRFSAERTGGSVSTLTIQRTQQEDSAVYLCASSSPLGGLGGEKLFFGSGTQLSVL.

The sample holds a few counts of this clone. The chain combines TRBV29-1 with TRBJ1-2; 10 positions agree with TRBD1. J was trimmed by 8 bases and V by 4 bases; bases with no gene match: 4. Looked up from germline, CDR1 is SQVTM and CDR2 is ANQGSEA. This CDR3 region has 12 residues. The CDR3 coding sequence is TGCAGCGTTGCAGGGACAGGGGAAGGCTACACCTTC. Encoded protein: CSVAGTGEGYTF.

The chain combines TRBV28 with TRBJ2-1; 16 nucleotides align to TRBD2. Losses at the gene ends were 0 bases for V and 7 bases for J; bases not matched to a gene: 18. CDR3 size: 22 residues. Looked up from germline, CDR1 is MDHEN and CDR2 is SYDVKM. The CDR3 region is CASSLWALGTSGRALGVNEQFF. The CDR3, as DNA: TGTGCCAGCAGTTTATGGGCCCTCGGGACTAGCGGGAGGGCCTTGGGTGTAAATGAGCAGTTCTTC.

This clone was counted a single time. The chain recombines TRBV6-1 with TRBJ2-3; 7 positions match TRBD1. This CDR3 spans 16 amino acids. CDR1 is MNHNS and CDR2 is SASEGT in the germline V gene. The V gene end was trimmed by 0 bases and the J gene end by 3 bases; junction bases not matched to a gene: 6. This CDR3 reads CASSEALGRGTDTQYF. CDR3 DNA: TGTGCCAGCAGTGAAGCGTTGGGCAGGGGGACAGATACGCAGTATTTT.

This chain links TRBV18 with TRBJ1-3, with a possible D match to TRBD1 (6 bases). The CDR3 has 14 amino acids. The V gene's germline CDR1 is KGHSH and CDR2 LQKENI. V lost 4 bases and J lost 8, with 15 bases in between. CDR3 DNA sequence: TGTGCCAGCTCACGGCAGGGGCGCGGAGACACCATATATTTT. This encodes CASSRQGRGDTIYF.

This clone was detected only once. J is TRBJ2-2 and V is TRBV4-1; D is unresolved. Germline CDR1 MGHRA, CDR2 YSYEKL. Trimming took off 4 bases at V and 0 bases at J, with 12 bases between the two ends. CDR3 length equals 16 residues. The CDR3 bases are TGCGCCAGCAGCCCTGCGTACTCCTCGAACACCGGGGAGCTGTTTTTT. The encoded protein is CASSPAYSSNTGELFF.

The chain is built from TRBV27 and TRBJ1-2; a weak D match, TRBD1 (5 bases). This CDR3 spans 15 amino acids. Germline V gene data show CDR1 as MNHEY and CDR2 as SMNVEV (reference sequence). With 2 bases removed from V and 4 bases from J, the gap between germline ends came to 14 bases. The CDR3 DNA follows: TGTGCCAGCAGTTTAACCCAGGGTCACATCTATGGCTACACCTTC. Amino acid sequence: CASSLTQGHIYGYTF.

The chain uses TRBV19 and TRBJ1-5, with D uncertain. Trimming pared 3 bases from V and 1 base from J, leaving 13 bases between. This CDR3 has 16 residues. Germline CDR1 LNHDA, CDR2 SQIVND (reference sequence). The CDR3 coding sequence is TGTGCCAGTAGTATTCGCGGGCAATTGAGCAATCAGCCCCAGCATTTT. Protein product: CASSIRGQLSNQPQHF.

The chain carries TRBV10-3 and TRBJ1-1; D is possibly TRBD1 (5 bases). Trimming shortened V by 7 bases and J by 9 bases, and 12 bases separated the two germline ends. The germline V gene encodes CDR1 ENHRY and CDR2 SYGVKD. The CDR3 is 11 amino acids. This chain's CDR3 is CAITGTDQAFF. The CDR3 DNA follows: TGTGCCATCACCGGGACGGACCAAGCTTTCTTT.

The chain couples TRBV2 to TRBJ2-1; possibly TRBD2 for D (6 bases). V lost 3 bases, J lost 6 bases, and 12 bases lay in between. This CDR3 is 14 amino acids long. The germline gives CDR1 SNHLY, CDR2 FYNNEI. CDR3 sequence: CASSEGGGVNEQFF. As DNA, the CDR3 is TGTGCCAGCAGTGAGGGAGGCGGGGTCAATGAGCAGTTCTTC.

V and J are TRBV24-1 and TRBJ2-5; possible D gene TRBD2, 6 bases. The ends were cut back, 6 bases at V and 1 base at J, with 20 bases in the middle. The CDR3 consists of 17 residues. Germline V CDR1 and CDR2: KGHDR, SFDVKD. CDR3 sequence reads: CATSSPGTGRTQETQYF. For the CDR3, the DNA is TGTGCCACCAGTAGTCCCGGGACGGGGAGGACCCAAGAGACCCAGTACTTC.